This T cell receptor (beta chain) was retrieved from a study of blood T cell repertoires in COVID-19. Study details: There were acute and convalescent COVID-19 samples, and they came from the United States, Italy and Spain. From T cells, B-cell-depleted T cells, or PBMCs came the material, which was cDNA or gDNA.

The repertoire was sequenced with immunoSEQ multiplex PCR; TCRdb's copy has only in-frame clones and lacks some. The sample records approximately 250,000 clones, roughly 80% being singletons. The germline gives CDR1 SGHVS, CDR2 FQNEAQ. This CDR3 has 13 residues. With respect to this clone: One junction end disagrees with the germline gene, perhaps due to a read error.

The TCR was taken from a man in his 60s with acute or convalescent COVID-19. Sequenced material: peripheral blood. The gene calls are TRBV7-8 and TRBJ2-7, with 8 bases lining up with TRBD2. As DNA, the CDR3 is TGTGCCAGCCGCTTGGCGGGGGGTTACGAGCAGTACTTC. Amino acids: CASRLAGGYEQYF.